Described below is a single T cell receptor (beta chain) sequence and its context. The entry originates in a study of technical replicates of blood from four donors. The assay was immunoSEQ multiplex PCR, and TCRdb's table has in-frame clones only and misses some. The table shows 85,000 to 100,000 clones, with about nine tenths occurring only once. Germline V CDR1 and CDR2: MNHEY, SMNVEV (reference sequence). The CDR3 loop spans 16 amino acids. V shed 2 bases and J shed 5 bases, with 16 bases lying between them. The sample taken for sequencing was T cells isolated from PBMCs. This receptor was obtained from a human donor in good health. The chain carries TRBV27 and TRBJ2-1; D possibly corresponds to TRBD1 (5 bases). Here the CDR3 reads CASSLEDKGKDNEQFF. The DNA for the CDR3 is TGTGCCAGCAGTTTAGAGGACAAGGGAAAAGACAATGAGCAGTTCTTC.